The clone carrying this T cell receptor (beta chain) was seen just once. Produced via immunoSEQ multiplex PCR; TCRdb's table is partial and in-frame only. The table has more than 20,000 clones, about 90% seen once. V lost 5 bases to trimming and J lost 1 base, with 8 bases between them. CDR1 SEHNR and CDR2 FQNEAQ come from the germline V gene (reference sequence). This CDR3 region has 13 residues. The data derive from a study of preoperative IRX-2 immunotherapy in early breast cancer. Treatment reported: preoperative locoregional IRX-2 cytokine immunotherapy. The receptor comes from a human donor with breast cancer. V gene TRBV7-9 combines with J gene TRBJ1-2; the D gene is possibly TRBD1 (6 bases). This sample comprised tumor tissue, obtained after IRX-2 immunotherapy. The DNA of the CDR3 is TGTGCCAGCAGCCCCAGGGGTAACTATGGCTACACCTTC. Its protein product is CASSPRGNYGYTF.